Listed below are T cell receptor beta chains from one sample, sequenced in a study of T cell changes during pregnancy in multiple sclerosis. Sequencing was performed with immunoSEQ multiplex PCR; in TCRdb, only in-frame clones are kept and a portion is missing. The sample lists tens of thousands of clones; 75% to 90% were seen once. The starting material was CD4+ T cells from peripheral blood mononuclear cells, obtained in the first trimester of pregnancy. The receptors originated from a female donor with multiple sclerosis, enrolled in a pregnancy study. CDR3s include the opening cysteine and the closing phenylalanine or tryptophan. Each record gives: clone size, D gene, J gene, V gene, CDR3 protein, CDR3 DNA. A D gene is named only where the DNA matches it firmly. Not every row has a clone size; where given, it reads once, few, many or a size class.

size: .; D: TRBD2; J: TRBJ2-7; V: TRBV27; CDR3: CAAHLDRRLARYDEQYF; DNA: TGTGCCGCCCACCTCGACAGGCGACTAGCGCGATACGACGAGCAGTACTTC
size: once; D: TRBD1; J: TRBJ2-7; V: TRBV5-1; CDR3: CASSLGDRDIYEQYF; DNA: TGCGCCAGCAGCTTAGGGGACAGGGATATCTACGAGCAGTACTTC
size: .; D: TRBD2; J: TRBJ2-3; V: TRBV19; CDR3: CASGRAAGSDTQYF; DNA: TGTGCCAGTGGGAGGGCCGCCGGTTCCGATACGCAGTATTTT
size: once; D: .; J: TRBJ2-7; V: TRBV18; CDR3: CASSPINAGYREQYF; DNA: TGTGCCAGCTCACCCATTAATGCAGGGTATCGCGAGCAGTACTTC
size: .; D: .; J: TRBJ1-2; V: TRBV7-9; CDR3: CASSLSGNGYTF; DNA: TGTGCCAGCAGCTTATCAGGGAACGGCTACACCTTC
size: .; D: TRBD1; J: TRBJ2-6; V: TRBV9; CDR3: CASSVDPRGTGHGANVLTF; DNA: TGTGCCAGCAGCGTAGACCCCCGAGGGACAGGGCATGGGGCCAACGTCCTGACTTTC
size: .; D: TRBD2; J: TRBJ2-3; V: TRBV10-3; CDR3: CAISESGSGATDTQYF; DNA: TGTGCCATCAGTGAGTCTGGGAGCGGGGCCACAGATACGCAGTATTTT
size: few; D: .; J: TRBJ2-4; V: TRBV29-1; CDR3: CSVRTGGKNIQYF; DNA: TGCAGCGTCAGGACAGGAGGGAAAAACATTCAGTACTTC
size: .; D: .; J: TRBJ2-2; V: TRBV6-6; CDR3: CASTYESANTGELFF; DNA: TGTGCCAGCACCTATGAGAGCGCGAACACCGGGGAGCTGTTTTTT
size: .; D: .; J: TRBJ2-3; V: TRBV12-5; CDR3: CASGKKVGGTFTDTQYF; DNA: TGTGCTAGTGGCAAAAAAGTCGGGGGAACCTTCACAGATACGCAGTATTTT
size: .; D: .; J: TRBJ1-5; V: TRBV30; CDR3: CAWSVPGWNQPQHF; DNA: TGTGCCTGGAGTGTACCGGGGTGGAATCAGCCCCAGCATTTT
size: .; D: TRBD1; J: TRBJ2-5; V: TRBV28; CDR3: CASSLWFSGQGLGETQYF; DNA: TGTGCCAGCAGTTTATGGTTCTCGGGACAGGGTTTGGGGGAGACCCAGTACTTC
size: once; D: TRBD2; J: TRBJ2-5; V: TRBV5-4; CDR3: CASSLATSGRKKTQYF; DNA: TGTGCCAGCAGCTTGGCCACTAGCGGGAGGAAGAAGACCCAGTACTTC
size: .; D: .; J: TRBJ2-1; V: TRBV5-1; CDR3: CASSLTGYGEQFF; DNA: TGCGCCAGCAGCTTGACAGGGTACGGTGAGCAGTTCTTC
size: .; D: TRBD1; J: TRBJ1-1; V: TRBV19; CDR3: CASSSGDRGLMKYAFF; DNA: TGTGCCAGTAGTTCAGGGGACAGGGGGCTCATGAAGTATGCTTTCTTT
size: .; D: TRBD1; J: TRBJ2-1; V: TRBV4-3; CDR3: CASSPGQEFSSYNEQFF; DNA: TGCGCCAGCAGCCCAGGACAGGAGTTTAGCTCCTACAATGAGCAGTTCTTC
size: .; D: TRBD2; J: TRBJ2-7; V: TRBV7-6; CDR3: CASSPTGLASEQYF; DNA: TGTGCCAGCAGCCCTACGGGACTAGCCTCCGAGCAGTACTTC
size: .; D: .; J: TRBJ2-7; V: TRBV21-1; CDR3: CASSHTVLAGGIYEQYF; DNA: TGTGCCAGCAGCCACACTGTCCTAGCGGGGGGGATCTACGAGCAGTACTTC
size: .; D: TRBD1; J: TRBJ1-1; V: TRBV6-1; CDR3: CASRGQGFTEAFF; DNA: TGTGCCAGCAGAGGACAGGGCTTCACTGAAGCTTTCTTT
size: once; D: TRBD2; J: TRBJ2-1; V: TRBV5-1; CDR3: CASSFKSAGLAGSVHNEQFF; DNA: TGCGCCAGCAGCTTCAAATCAGCGGGACTAGCGGGAAGTGTGCACAATGAGCAGTTCTTC
size: .; D: .; J: TRBJ1-5; V: TRBV6-1; CDR3: CASREGYSNQPQHF; DNA: TGTGCCAGCAGGGAGGGGTATAGCAATCAGCCCCAGCATTTT
size: .; D: TRBD2; J: TRBJ2-1; V: TRBV5-1; CDR3: CASSLATSGRINEQFF; DNA: TGCGCCAGCAGCTTGGCCACTAGCGGGAGGATCAATGAGCAGTTCTTC
size: .; D: .; J: TRBJ2-7; V: TRBV5-4; CDR3: CASSLAGRPIHEQYF; DNA: TGTGCCAGCAGCTTGGCAGGCAGGCCCATACACGAGCAGTACTTC
size: .; D: .; J: TRBJ2-7; V: TRBV20-1; CDR3: CSARGTYEQYF; DNA: TGCAGTGCTAGAGGGACATACGAGCAGTACTTC
size: .; D: TRBD1; J: TRBJ1-2; V: TRBV5-6; CDR3: CASSPVGQERGYTF; DNA: TGTGCCAGCAGCCCCGTAGGACAGGAGCGTGGCTACACCTTC
size: .; D: .; J: TRBJ2-1; V: TRBV28; CDR3: CASRLGSSYNEQFF; DNA: TGTGCCAGCAGACTCGGGAGCTCCTACAATGAGCAGTTCTTC
size: once; D: TRBD2; J: TRBJ2-1; V: TRBV15; CDR3: CATSRDLAGAEQFF; DNA: TGTGCCACCAGCAGAGACCTAGCGGGAGCCGAACAGTTCTTC
size: .; D: TRBD2; J: TRBJ2-5; V: TRBV11-3; CDR3: CASSLVAGGTKTQYF; DNA: TGTGCCAGCAGCTTAGTAGCGGGGGGGACGAAGACCCAGTACTTC
size: .; D: TRBD2; J: TRBJ2-5; V: TRBV7-9; CDR3: CASSSGVGLEETQYF; DNA: TGTGCCAGCAGCTCAGGAGTCGGACTAGAAGAGACCCAGTACTTC
size: .; D: TRBD2; J: TRBJ2-5; V: TRBV7-9; CDR3: CASSTPPGLAGVREETQYF; DNA: TGTGCCAGCAGCACGCCACCGGGACTAGCGGGAGTACGAGAAGAGACCCAGTACTTC
size: .; D: .; J: TRBJ1-2; V: TRBV5-1; CDR3: CASSLAGSYGYTF; DNA: TGCGCCAGCAGCCTGGCCGGGAGCTATGGCTACACCTTC
size: .; D: TRBD1; J: TRBJ1-5; V: TRBV7-8; CDR3: CASSQDRGPNQPQHF; DNA: TGTGCCAGCAGCCAAGACAGGGGACCGAATCAGCCCCAGCATTTT
size: .; D: .; J: TRBJ1-2; V: TRBV15; CDR3: CATSRDLGDYGYTF; DNA: TGTGCCACCAGCAGAGATCTCGGGGATTATGGCTACACCTTC
size: .; D: .; J: TRBJ1-4; V: TRBV20-1; CDR3: CSVPEREKLFF; DNA: TGCAGTGTCCCGGAGCGGGAAAAACTGTTTTTT
size: .; D: TRBD2; J: TRBJ2-1; V: TRBV7-2; CDR3: CASSQTSANKGEQFF; DNA: TGTGCCAGCAGCCAGACTAGCGCCAACAAAGGTGAGCAGTTCTTC
size: once; D: TRBD1; J: TRBJ2-5; V: TRBV7-9; CDR3: CASSLSRDRGGRQETQYF; DNA: TGTGCCAGCAGCTTATCTCGGGACAGGGGAGGTCGGCAAGAGACCCAGTACTTC
size: .; D: .; J: TRBJ2-7; V: TRBV4-1; CDR3: CASRLSRGTYEQYF; DNA: TGCGCCAGTAGATTATCCAGGGGTACGTACGAGCAGTACTTC
size: .; D: TRBD1; J: TRBJ1-2; V: TRBV5-4; CDR3: CASRGTGGYGYTF; DNA: TGTGCCAGCAGGGGGACAGGGGGCTATGGCTACACCTTC
size: .; D: TRBD2; J: TRBJ2-7; V: TRBV6-5; CDR3: CATLRSGSSYEQYF; DNA: TGTGCCACCCTCCGCAGCGGGAGCTCCTACGAGCAGTACTTC
size: once; D: .; J: TRBJ1-1; V: TRBV14; CDR3: CASSRQENTEAFF; DNA: TGTGCCAGCAGCCGACAGGAAAACACTGAAGCTTTCTTT
size: once; D: TRBD1; J: TRBJ2-3; V: TRBV5-8; CDR3: CASSWDRGTDTQYF; DNA: TGTGCCAGCAGCTGGGACAGGGGAACAGATACGCAGTATTTT
size: .; D: TRBD1; J: TRBJ1-1; V: TRBV27; CDR3: CASSSRQGTDTEAFF; DNA: TGTGCCAGCAGTTCGCGACAGGGTACAGACACTGAAGCTTTCTTT
size: .; D: .; J: TRBJ1-1; V: TRBV5-6; CDR3: CASSFRTTEAFF; DNA: TGTGCCAGCAGCTTCCGGACAACTGAAGCTTTCTTT
size: .; D: TRBD2; J: TRBJ2-1; V: TRBV7-6; CDR3: CASSLGQRGGNEQFF; DNA: TGTGCCAGCAGCTTAGGCCAGCGGGGGGGCAATGAGCAGTTCTTC
size: few; D: .; J: TRBJ1-5; V: TRBV2; CDR3: CASGTINNQPQHF; DNA: TGTGCTTCCGGGACAATTAATAATCAGCCCCAGCATTTT